The 2 T cell receptor beta chains listed next were all sequenced from one sample in a study of T cell responses to AZD1222 COVID-19 vaccine. This table comes from immunoSEQ multiplex PCR, and its TCRdb copy is limited to in-frame clones, with some not included. The sample contains about 170,000 clones, 80% to 95% of which appear only once. This specimen was peripheral blood, taken on day 0 of AZD1222 vaccination. The receptors stem from an adult in good health.

V gene TRBV27 combines with J gene TRBJ1-2, with 9 nucleotides matching TRBD1. This CDR3 is 13 amino acids long. J gave up 2 bases and V 6 bases, and 1 base lay outside the gene matches. Per the germline V gene, CDR1 is MNHEY and CDR2 is SMNVEV (reference sequence). DNA for the CDR3: TGTGCCAGCAGAGGGACAGGGAACTATGGCTACACCTTC. Translated: CASRGTGNYGYTF.

The V and J genes are TRBV27 and TRBJ1-1; perhaps TRBD1 as D (5 bases). V was shortened by 3 bases and J by 1 base, with 12 bases between the two germline ends. This CDR3 is built from 15 residues. CDR1 is MNHEY, CDR2 SMNVEV, per germline (reference sequence). CDR3: CASSFSGFRNTEAFF. In DNA, the CDR3 is TGTGCCAGCAGTTTTTCAGGGTTTAGGAACACTGAAGCTTTCTTT.